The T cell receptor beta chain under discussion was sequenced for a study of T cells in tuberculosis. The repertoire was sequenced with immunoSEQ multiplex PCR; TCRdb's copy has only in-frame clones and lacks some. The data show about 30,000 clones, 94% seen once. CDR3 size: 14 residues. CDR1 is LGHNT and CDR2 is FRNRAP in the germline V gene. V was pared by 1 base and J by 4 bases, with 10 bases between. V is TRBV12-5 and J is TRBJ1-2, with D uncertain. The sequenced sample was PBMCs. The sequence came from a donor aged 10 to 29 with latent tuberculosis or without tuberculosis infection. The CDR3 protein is CASGLAVKPYGYTF. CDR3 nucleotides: TGTGCTAGTGGTTTGGCGGTCAAACCCTATGGCTACACCTTC.